This TCR beta chain originates from a study of monozygotic twins with inflammatory bowel disease. Of note for this clonotype: Its antigen is still unknown.

Whole-study results and caveats: Healthy twins showed more clonotype sharing with others than IBD patients, especially patients with disease activity. The study found lower TCRbeta diversity (inverse Simpson) in IBD patients than in healthy co-twins. Neither one strong signal nor one clonotype associated with IBD was supported.

From the 5' RACE reads, TCRdb lists one entry per CDR3 protein and no DNA. The sample has about 300,000 distinct CDR3 sequences, and its top ten clones hold 5.6%. The CDR3 covers 14 residues. Germline V gene sequence: CDR1 KGHSH, CDR2 LQKENI. Sequenced input: blood. The TCR originated in a human donor with ulcerative colitis or Crohn's disease, or a healthy co-twin of an affected twin (not recorded which). The rearrangement joins TRBV18 to TRBJ1-1; TCRdb's assignment of TRBD1 cannot be checked, as there is no DNA. The CDR3 is CASSPSGTASEAFF. Supplemented by reference TRBV18 and TRBJ1-1, the full variable domain reads NAGVMQNPRHLVRRRGQEARLRCSPMKGHSHVYWYRQLPEEGLKFMVYLQKENIIDESGMPKERFSAEFPKEGPSILRIQQVVRGDSAAYFCASSPSGTASEAFFGQGTRLTVV.